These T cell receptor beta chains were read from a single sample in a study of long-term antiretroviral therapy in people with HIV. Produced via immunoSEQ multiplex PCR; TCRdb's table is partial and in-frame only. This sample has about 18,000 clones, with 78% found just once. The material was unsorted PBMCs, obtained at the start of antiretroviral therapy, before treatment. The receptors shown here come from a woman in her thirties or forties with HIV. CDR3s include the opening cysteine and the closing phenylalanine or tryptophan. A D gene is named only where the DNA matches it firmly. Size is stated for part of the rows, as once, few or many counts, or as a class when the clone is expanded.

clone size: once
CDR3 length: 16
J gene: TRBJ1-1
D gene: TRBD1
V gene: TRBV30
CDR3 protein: CAWRKGAVLMNTEAFF
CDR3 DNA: TGTGCCTGGAGGAAGGGGGCAGTATTAATGAACACTGAAGCTTTCTTT

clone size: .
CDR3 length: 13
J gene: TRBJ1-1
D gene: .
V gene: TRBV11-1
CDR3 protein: CASSSGQSTEAFF
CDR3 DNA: TGTGCCAGCAGCTCGGGTCAAAGTACCGAAGCTTTCTTT

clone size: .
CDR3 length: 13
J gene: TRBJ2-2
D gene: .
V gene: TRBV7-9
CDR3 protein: CASSGRVTGELFF
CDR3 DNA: TGTGCCAGCAGCGGCAGGGTCACCGGGGAGCTGTTTTTT

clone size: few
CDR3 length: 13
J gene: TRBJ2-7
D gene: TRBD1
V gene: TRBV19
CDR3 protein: CASSIDRGYEQYF
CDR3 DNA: TGTGCCAGTAGTATAGACAGGGGGTACGAGCAGTACTTC

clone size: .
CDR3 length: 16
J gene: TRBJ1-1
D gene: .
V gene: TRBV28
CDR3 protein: CASTYGHRVRNTEAFF
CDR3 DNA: TGTGCCAGCACATATGGACACAGGGTAAGGAACACTGAAGCTTTCTTT

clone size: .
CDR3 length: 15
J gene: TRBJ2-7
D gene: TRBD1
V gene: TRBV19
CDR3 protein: CASSSDRELSYEQYF
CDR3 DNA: TGTGCCAGTAGTTCCGACAGGGAACTTTCCTACGAGCAGTACTTC

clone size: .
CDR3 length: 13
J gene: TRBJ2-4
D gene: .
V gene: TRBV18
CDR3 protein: CASSPSREDIQYF
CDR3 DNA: TGTGCCAGCTCACCTTCCAGGGAGGACATTCAGTACTTC

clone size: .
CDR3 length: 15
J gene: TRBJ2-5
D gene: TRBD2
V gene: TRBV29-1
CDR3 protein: CSVGVLAGGWGTQYF
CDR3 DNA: TGCAGCGTTGGAGTCCTAGCGGGGGGGTGGGGGACCCAGTACTTC

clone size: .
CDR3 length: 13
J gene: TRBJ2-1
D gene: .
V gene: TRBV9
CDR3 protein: CASSVGHYNEQFF
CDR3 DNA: TGTGCCAGCAGCGTCGGCCACTACAATGAGCAGTTCTTC

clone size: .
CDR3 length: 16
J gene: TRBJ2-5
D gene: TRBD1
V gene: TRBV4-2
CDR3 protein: CASSQDGTGEIETQYF
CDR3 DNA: TGTGCCAGCAGCCAAGACGGGACAGGGGAGATAGAGACCCAGTACTTC

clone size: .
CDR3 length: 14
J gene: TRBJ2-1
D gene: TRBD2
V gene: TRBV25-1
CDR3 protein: CASGTSGGVNEQFF
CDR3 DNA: TGTGCCAGCGGAACTAGCGGGGGGGTAAATGAGCAGTTCTTC

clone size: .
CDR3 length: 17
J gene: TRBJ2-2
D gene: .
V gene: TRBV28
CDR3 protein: CASSSWAGRKVAGELFF
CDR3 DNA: TGTGCCAGCAGCTCTTGGGCGGGGAGGAAGGTTGCCGGGGAGCTGTTTTTT

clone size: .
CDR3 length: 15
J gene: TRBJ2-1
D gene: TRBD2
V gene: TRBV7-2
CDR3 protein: CASRLAGSSYNEQFF
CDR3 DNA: TGTGCCAGCAGGCTAGCGGGGAGCTCCTACAATGAGCAGTTCTTC

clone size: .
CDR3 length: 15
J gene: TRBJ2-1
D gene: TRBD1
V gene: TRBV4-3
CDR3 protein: CASSLHRGRGNEQFF
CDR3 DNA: TGCGCCAGCAGCCTGCACAGGGGGCGAGGCAATGAGCAGTTCTTC

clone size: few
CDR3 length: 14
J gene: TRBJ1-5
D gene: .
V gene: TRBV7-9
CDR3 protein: CASSFGDLNQPQHF
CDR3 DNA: TGTGCCAGCAGCTTCGGGGACCTCAATCAGCCCCAGCATTTT

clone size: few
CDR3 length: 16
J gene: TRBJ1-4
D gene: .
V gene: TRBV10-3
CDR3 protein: CAISESTSQTNEKLFF
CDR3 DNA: TGTGCCATCAGTGAGTCGACGAGTCAAACTAATGAAAAACTGTTTTTT

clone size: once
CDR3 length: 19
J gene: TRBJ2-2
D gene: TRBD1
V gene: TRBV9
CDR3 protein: CASSVAGVGGVGVTGELFF
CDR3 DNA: TGTGCCAGCAGCGTAGCGGGCGTAGGGGGCGTTGGGGTCACCGGGGAGCTGTTTTTT

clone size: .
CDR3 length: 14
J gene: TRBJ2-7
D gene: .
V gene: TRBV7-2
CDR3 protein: CASSLTGSSYEQYF
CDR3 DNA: TGTGCCAGCAGCTTAACGGGTAGCTCCTACGAGCAGTACTTC

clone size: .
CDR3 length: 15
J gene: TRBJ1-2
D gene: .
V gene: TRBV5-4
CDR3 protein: CASSGTGGIGYGYTF
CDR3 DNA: TGTGCCAGCAGCGGCACGGGGGGCATAGGCTATGGCTACACCTTC

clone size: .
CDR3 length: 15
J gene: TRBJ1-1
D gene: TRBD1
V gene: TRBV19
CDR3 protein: CASSRRGQGYDEAFF
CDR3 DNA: TGTGCCAGTAGTAGACGAGGACAGGGATATGATGAAGCTTTCTTT

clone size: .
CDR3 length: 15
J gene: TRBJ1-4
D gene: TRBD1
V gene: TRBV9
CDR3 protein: CASSPRQGLDEKLFF
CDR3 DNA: TGTGCCAGCAGCCCAAGACAGGGACTGGACGAAAAACTGTTTTTT

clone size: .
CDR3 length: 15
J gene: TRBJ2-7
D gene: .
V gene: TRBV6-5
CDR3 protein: CASAGVDYYRHEQYF
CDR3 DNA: TGTGCCAGCGCCGGGGTAGACTACTATCGACACGAGCAGTACTTC

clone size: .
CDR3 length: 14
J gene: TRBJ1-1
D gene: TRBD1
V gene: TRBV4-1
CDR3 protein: CASSQDTGGTEAFF
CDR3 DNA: TGCGCCAGCAGCCAAGATACAGGGGGCACTGAAGCTTTCTTT

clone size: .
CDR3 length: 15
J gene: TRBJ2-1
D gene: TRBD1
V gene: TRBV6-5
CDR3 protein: CASSYQGQVFNEQFF
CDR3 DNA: TGTGCCAGCAGTTACCAAGGACAGGTCTTCAATGAGCAGTTCTTC

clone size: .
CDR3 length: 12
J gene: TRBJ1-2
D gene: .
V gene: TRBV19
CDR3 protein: CASSGPDYGYTF
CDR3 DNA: TGTGCCAGTAGCGGGCCGGACTATGGCTACACCTTC

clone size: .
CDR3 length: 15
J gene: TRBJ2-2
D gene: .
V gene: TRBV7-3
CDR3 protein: CASSLEDPNTGELFF
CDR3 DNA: TGTGCCAGCAGCTTAGAGGACCCAAACACCGGGGAGCTGTTTTTT

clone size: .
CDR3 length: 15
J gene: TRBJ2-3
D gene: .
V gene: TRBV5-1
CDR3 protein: CASSSGRVSTDTQYF
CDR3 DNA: TGCGCCAGCAGCTCGGGGCGGGTTAGCACAGATACGCAGTATTTT

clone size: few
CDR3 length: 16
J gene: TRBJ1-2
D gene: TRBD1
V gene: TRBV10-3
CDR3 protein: CAISQQGALTNYGYTF
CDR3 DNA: TGTGCCATCAGCCAACAGGGGGCTCTAACTAACTATGGCTACACCTTC

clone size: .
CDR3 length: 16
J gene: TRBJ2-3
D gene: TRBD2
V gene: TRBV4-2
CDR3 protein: CASSQVAGANTDTQYF
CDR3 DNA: TGTGCCAGCAGCCAAGTAGCGGGGGCAAACACAGATACGCAGTATTTT

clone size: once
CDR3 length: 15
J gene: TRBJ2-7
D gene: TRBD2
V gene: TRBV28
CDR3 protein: CASGLGGGSSYEQYF
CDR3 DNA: TGTGCCAGCGGGTTAGGCGGGGGGTCCTCCTACGAGCAGTACTTC

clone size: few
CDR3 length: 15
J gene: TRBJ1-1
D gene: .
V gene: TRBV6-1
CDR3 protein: CASTPGRLPWTEAFF
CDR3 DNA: TGTGCCAGCACCCCAGGGCGGTTGCCTTGGACTGAAGCTTTCTTT

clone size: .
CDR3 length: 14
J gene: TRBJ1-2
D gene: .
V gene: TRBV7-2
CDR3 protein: CASSEEGLIGGYTF
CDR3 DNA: TGTGCCAGCTCGGAAGAGGGGCTGATAGGAGGCTACACCTTC

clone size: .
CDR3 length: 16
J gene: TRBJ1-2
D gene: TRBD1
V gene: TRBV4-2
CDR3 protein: CASSQAGQGTRGGYTF
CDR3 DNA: TGTGCCAGCAGCCAAGCTGGACAGGGAACAAGGGGTGGCTACACCTTC

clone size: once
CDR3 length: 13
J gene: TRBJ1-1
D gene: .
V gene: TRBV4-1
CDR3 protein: CASSQEPGAEAFF
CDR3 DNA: TGCGCCAGCAGCCAAGAACCCGGGGCTGAAGCTTTCTTT

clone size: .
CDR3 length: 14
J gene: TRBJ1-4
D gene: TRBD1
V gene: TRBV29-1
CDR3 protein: CSVEVTGGFKQLFF
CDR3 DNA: TGCAGCGTTGAAGTGACAGGGGGCTTTAAACAACTGTTTTTT

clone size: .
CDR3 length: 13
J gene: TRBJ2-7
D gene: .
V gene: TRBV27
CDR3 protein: CASRRDRSLQQYF
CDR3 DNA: TGTGCCAGCAGACGGGACCGTTCTCTCCAGCAGTACTTC

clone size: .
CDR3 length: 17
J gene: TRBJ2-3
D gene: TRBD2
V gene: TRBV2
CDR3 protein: CASSQLRLADTVDTQYF
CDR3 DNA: TGTGCCAGCAGTCAATTGAGACTAGCGGATACGGTCGATACGCAGTATTTT

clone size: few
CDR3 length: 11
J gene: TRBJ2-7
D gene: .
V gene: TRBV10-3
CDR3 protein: CAIEGEGEQYF
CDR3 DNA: TGTGCCATCGAGGGAGAGGGCGAGCAGTACTTC

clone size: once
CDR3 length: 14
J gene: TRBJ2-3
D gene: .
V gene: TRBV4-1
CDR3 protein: CASRDRDFTDTQYF
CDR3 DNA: TGCGCCAGCAGAGACCGGGACTTTACAGATACGCAGTATTTT

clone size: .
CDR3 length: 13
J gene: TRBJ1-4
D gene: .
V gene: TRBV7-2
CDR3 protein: CASSLGTPVKLFF
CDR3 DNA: TGTGCCAGCAGCTTAGGGACTCCAGTAAAACTGTTTTTT

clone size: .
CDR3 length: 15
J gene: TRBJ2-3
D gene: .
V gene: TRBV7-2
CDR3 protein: CASSASGGRIDTQYF
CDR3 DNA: TGTGCCAGCAGCGCGTCGGGCGGTAGGATCGATACGCAGTATTTT